Below, 23 T cell receptor beta chains from the same sample are listed, as sequenced in a study of blood T cells in healthy people across ages. The authors ran a second PCR of about 6 to 11 cycles using a sample-barcoded 5' primer and a J-beta primer mix. TCRdb processed the 5' RACE reads anew with MiXCR; each CDR3 protein has one entry. The sample records around 1,000,000 distinct CDR3 sequences, about 25% being singletons. The same sample was also studied in work on T cells of mothers and their children.

Specimen: blood. The receptors here all came from a girl aged 2 to 10 in good health.

The chain recombines TRBV5-1 with TRBJ2-3; 8 bases agree with TRBD2. CDR1 SGHRS and CDR2 YFSETQ come from the germline V gene. J lost 0 bases, V lost 0 bases, and 6 bases had no gene match. The CDR3 runs 17 residues. The CDR3 loop is CASSLEASGPSTDTQYF. The CDR3, as DNA: TGCGCCAGCAGCTTGGAGGCTAGCGGGCCTAGCACAGATACGCAGTATTTT.

The J gene is TRBJ2-7, the V gene TRBV6-6; tentative D call: TRBD1 (6 bases). CDR3 length: 15 amino acids. V shed 6 bases and J shed 1 base, with 16 bases lying between them. The germline CDR1 and CDR2 sequences are MNHNY and SVGAGI (reference sequence). The CDR3 DNA is TGTGCCAGCAGACCCGACAGGAACCCTTCCTACGAGCAGTACTTC. Its translation is CASRPDRNPSYEQYF.

This clonotype was detected ten times or more. This chain connects TRBV5-1 to TRBJ2-7; D not resolved. The CDR3 runs 16 residues. The germline V gene encodes CDR1 SGHRS and CDR2 YFSETQ. Trimming pared 4 bases from V and 0 bases from J, leaving 17 bases between. The CDR3, as DNA: TGCGCCAGCAGCGTACACAGCAGCTTGGGCTCCTACGAGCAGTACTTC. Encoded protein: CASSVHSSLGSYEQYF.

CDR3 nucleotide sequence: TGTGCCATCATAAATACAGCGAGCAGGGAGCAGTACTTC. Translated, it gives CAIINTASREQYF. This sequence joins TRBV10-3 and TRBJ2-7, with unresolved D. V lost 7 bases and J 7 bases, leaving 17 bases between the germline ends. The CDR3 runs to 13 residues. In germline, CDR1 is ENHRY, CDR2 SYGVKD.

The J gene is TRBJ2-3, the V gene TRBV7-6, with 8 bases that match TRBD1. CDR1 and CDR2 from the germline V gene are SGHVS and FNYEAQ. The CDR3 spans 15 residues. After removal of 1 base from V and 4 bases from J, the junction contained 4 bases not matched to a gene. The CDR3 nucleotides read TGTGCCAGCAGCTTAGGCCAGGGGGCTCCAGATACGCAGTATTTT. This encodes CASSLGQGAPDTQYF.

The chain combines TRBV4-1 with TRBJ2-5, with D tentatively TRBD2 (6 bases). This CDR3 has 16 residues. Trimming pared 2 bases from V and 0 bases from J, leaving 13 bases between. CDR1 is MGHRA and CDR2 is YSYEKL in the germline V gene. This CDR3 reads CASSQRGGTYQETQYF. CDR3 DNA sequence: TGCGCCAGCAGCCAAAGGGGCGGGACCTACCAAGAGACCCAGTACTTC.

The chain is built from TRBV28 and TRBJ1-1; D is possibly TRBD1 (6 bases). Germline CDR1 and CDR2: MDHEN and SYDVKM. Trimming stripped 5 bases from V and 1 base from J, with 11 bases between. This CDR3 contains 14 residues. The DNA for the CDR3 is TGTGCCAGCAGTGCAGGGGTTTGGAACACTGAAGCTTTCTTT. Translated, it gives CASSAGVWNTEAFF.

This rearrangement joins TRBV2 to TRBJ1-4; no definite D call. CDR3 length: 13 amino acids. Germline V gives CDR1 SNHLY, CDR2 FYNNEI. The V end lost 5 bases, the J end lost 12 bases, and 16 bases lay between the germline ends. CDR3 nucleotides: TGTGCCAGCAGTCCTGCGAGGGAATGGGAACTGTTTTTT. It encodes CASSPAREWELFF.

The chain is built from TRBV11-2 and TRBJ1-4; tentatively, D is TRBD1 (5 bases). This CDR3 contains 14 residues. V shed 8 bases and J shed 0 bases, with 10 bases lying between them. The germline CDR1 and CDR2 sequences are SGHAT and FQNNGV. The CDR3 nucleotides read TGTGCCAGCGCAGGGCTTGCAACTAATGAAAAACTGTTTTTT. It codes for CASAGLATNEKLFF.

This rearrangement joins TRBV7-2 to TRBJ2-5; 8 nucleotides agree with TRBD1. Germline V gene lookup returns CDR1 SGHTA and CDR2 FQGNSA. This CDR3 has 16 amino acids. The V segment lost 4 bases and the J segment 6 bases; nucleotides outside the gene matches: 13. CDR3 region: CASSSGRGRGRKTQYF. In DNA, the CDR3 is TGTGCCAGCAGCTCGGGCAGGGGGCGCGGTAGAAAGACCCAGTACTTC.

The gene calls are TRBV15 and TRBJ2-5, with D tentatively TRBD1 (7 bases). The J call could be wrong; TRBJ2-7 is a better fit for the DNA end. The germline V gene encodes CDR1 LNHNV and CDR2 YYDKDF (reference sequence). The length of the CDR3 is 13 residues. CDR3 bases: TGTGCCACCAGCAGAGAGCAGGGGGGCGAGCAGTACTTC. The encoded protein is CATSREQGGEQYF.

The chain couples TRBV29-1 to TRBJ2-7, with TRBD1 matching over 8 bases. From germline, CDR1 is SQVTM and CDR2 ANQGSEA. This CDR3 is built from 14 residues. V lost 4 bases and J lost 6; bases outside the gene matches: 11. Here the CDR3 reads CSVVETGELGEQYF. In DNA form, the CDR3 reads TGCAGCGTTGTAGAGACAGGGGAATTAGGCGAGCAGTACTTC.

This clonotype was observed once. The chain recombines TRBV5-5 with TRBJ2-1; D unresolved. The closer fit of TRBJ2-5 to the DNA end suggests the J call may be wrong. Germline-derived CDR1 and CDR2 are SGHKS and YYEKEE (reference sequence). There are 14 residues in the CDR3. The CDR3 DNA reads as TGTGCCAGCAGCTTGGGGTCACCCTTAGAGACCCAGTACTTC. It encodes CASSLGSPLETQYF.

The V and J genes are TRBV4-1 and TRBJ2-7, with TRBD1 identical over 7 bases. Germline V gene sequence: CDR1 MGHRA, CDR2 YSYEKL. Trimming took 4 bases from V and 2 from J; bases not matched to a gene: 14. This CDR3 spans 17 amino acids. The CDR3 spells CASSPTGGRDSPYEQYF. CDR3 DNA: TGCGCCAGCAGCCCAACCGGCGGACGGGACAGTCCCTACGAGCAGTACTTC.

A few counts support this clonotype. The V call is TRBV29-1, the J call TRBJ2-3; D is ambiguous. The CDR3 consists of 10 residues. The germline V and J ends were trimmed by 4 bases and 5 bases, with 4 bases remaining between them. The V gene's germline CDR1 is SQVTM and CDR2 ANQGSEA. The CDR3 loop reads CSVGEDTQYF. The CDR3 bases are TGCAGCGTTGGAGAAGATACGCAGTATTTT.

This clonotype was counted only a few times. The chain uses TRBV5-6 and TRBJ2-3, with a tentative D call TRBD2 (5 bases). CDR1 and CDR2 (germline): SGHDT, YYEEEE. CDR3 length: 14 residues. V was cut by 1 base and J by 3 bases, with 9 bases left in between. CDR3: CASSLPGRTDTQYF. The CDR3 coding sequence is TGTGCCAGCAGCTTGCCGGGGAGAACAGATACGCAGTATTTT.

On this clonotype: A junction boundary mismatches the germline segment, possibly from a read error. This rearrangement joins TRBV7-3 to TRBJ1-3; TRBD1 might be the D (5 bases). Germline V CDR1 and CDR2: SGHTA, FQGTGA. The CDR3 consists of 14 residues. The CDR3 protein is CASSHTGCGNTMYF. DNA of the CDR3: TGTGCCAGTTCTCACACAGGTTGCGGAAACACCATGTATTTT.

This clonotype was observed a few times. The V gene is TRBV19, the J gene TRBJ2-5; 7 bases agree with TRBD1. The assigned J gene may be wrong: the sequence end matches TRBJ2-7 better. This CDR3 spans 14 amino acids. Germline loops: CDR1 LNHDA, CDR2 SQIVND (reference sequence). The CDR3 here is CASSMPGTVSEQYF. The CDR3, as DNA: TGTGCCAGTAGTATGCCCGGGACAGTTAGCGAGCAGTACTTC.

This chain links TRBV6-5 with TRBJ2-1; a possible D gene is TRBD1 (7 bases). V was shortened by 0 bases and J by 0 bases, with 12 bases between the two germline ends. Germline CDR1 MNHEY, CDR2 SVGAGI. CDR3 size: 17 residues. DNA for the CDR3: TGTGCCAGCAGTTACTCCGCAGGGGGGAACTCCTACAATGAGCAGTTCTTC. It codes for CASSYSAGGNSYNEQFF.

A few counts support this clonotype. The chain carries TRBV29-1 and TRBJ1-2; D is unresolved. Germline V gives CDR1 SQVTM, CDR2 ANQGSEA. V was pared by 6 bases and J by 2 bases, with 7 bases between. The CDR3 consists of 11 residues. CDR3 sequence (DNA): TGCAGCGTGACGGACAACTATGGCTACACCTTC. The encoded protein is CSVTDNYGYTF.

The CDR3 loop is CASSRSLAKNIQYF. CDR3 DNA sequence: TGTGCCAGCTCACGGAGCCTAGCCAAAAACATTCAGTACTTC. The chain joins TRBV28 to TRBJ2-4; D remains ambiguous. This CDR3 region has 14 residues. CDR1 is MDHEN, CDR2 SYDVKM, per germline. V dropped 8 bases and J dropped 0 bases, with 11 bases sitting between them.

The sample holds a few counts of this clonotype. Mismatch with germline at one junction end may stem from a read error. The genes are TRBV27 and TRBJ2-1; 12 bases are a match to TRBD2. The CDR3 extends over 16 amino acids. Germline lookup yields CDR1 MNHEY and CDR2 SMNVEV (reference sequence). CDR3 in amino acids: CASEPTGLAGYNEQFF. CDR3 nucleotides: TGTGCCAGCGAACCGACGGGACTAGCGGGTTACAATGAGCAGTTTTTC.

Remarks on this clonotype: At one end the junction does not follow the germline gene, possibly because of a read error. The chain employs TRBV4-3 and TRBJ2-5; no reliable D call. CDR3 length: 14 amino acids. The germline V gene has CDR1 LGHNA and CDR2 YSLEER. CDR3 loop: CANSQERRQETQYF. In DNA, the CDR3 is TGCGCCAACAGCCAAGAGCGAAGGCAAGAGACCCAGTACTTC.